This TCR beta chain was captured in a study of cytomegalovirus exposure and HLA in healthy donors (dated by TCRdb to about 2017). Background for the entire study: An earlier analysis of several hundred of the donors reported approximately 290 Gb of sequence data and 100 million to 140 million unique TCR beta sequences from about 200 million T cells. An early release covering about 600 HLA-typed donors comprised about 300 gigabases of sequencing data and some 79 million unique TCR sequences. Of the 350 to 450 genotyped donors, 65% to 90% fell in the genetic ancestry cluster associated with self-reported Caucasian donors. The study aimed to test whether signatures of past pathogen exposure could be identified by cataloging public T cell receptors. The study used immunosequencing to profile the T cell repertoires of 666 subjects and linked those repertoires to cytomegalovirus serostatus. Along with the roughly 670-subject first cohort, a separate validation cohort of over 90 different subjects was used. The study combined high-throughput TCR immunosequencing, statistical association of individual TCRs with disease status, and machine learning to predict cytomegalovirus infection status. A later analysis re-examined previously published TCR beta repertoires from over 500 donors and added high-resolution HLA genotyping to investigate patterns of TCR occurrence. Rather than drawing on any new phenotypic data, the later analysis identified candidate immune exposures from TCR beta sequences and the way those sequences occurred across donors. In an earlier analysis of roughly 580 of the donors, high-throughput TCR beta sequencing was used to judge whether each TCR beta V gene segment behaved as functional or pseudogenic. Donor age, sex, ethnicity and CMV serostatus were collected together with the repertoire data. Genome-wide SNP genotypes for about three fifths of the 666 donors were used in a later genetic analysis, which treated that subset as a discovery cohort. Every repertoire in the discovery cohort had been generated on one and the same sequencing platform. Both class I and class II loci were covered by HLA typing, at four-digit resolution. The number of donors typed differed by locus, with roughly 629-640 for A, B, C, DRB1 and DQB1, around 520 for DQA1, 606 for DPA1, and roughly 450 for DPB1. Four or five DR-DQ haplotypes were treated as single units for association and clustering because of strong linkage in the cohort. Among a few hundred genotyped donors of the cohort, an average of about 240,000 unique TCR beta nucleotide sequences were sequenced per donor, around 18% of them non-productive.

The cohort was made up of about 670 healthy bone marrow donors. All cohort members were sampled while nominally healthy, although unrecorded immune exposures were likely present. The donor was CMV seronegative and belonged to the group of roughly 330 seronegative cohort members. Each donor provided a peripheral blood sample, and peripheral blood mononuclear cells were used for TCR beta sequencing. Genomic DNA was extracted from the blood cell samples with the Qiagen DNeasy Blood Extraction Kit. Points on this clone: Its antigen target is currently unknown. It has no much larger one-base neighbor in the sample; base qualities were not kept.

Beyond this particular receptor, the publication reports: Correlated functional status among segregating V segments might reflect linkage disequilibrium, but an unknown experimental factor could not be ruled out. In a later analysis, several top co-occurrence clusters were reported to appear linked to parvovirus B19, influenza, CMV and Epstein-Barr virus. A later genetic analysis associated a missense DCLRE1C variant with V-gene and J-gene trimming of TCR beta chains, and an independent cohort replicated the association. A later analysis found that most CMV-associated TCR beta chains appeared HLA-restricted, with HLA associations seemingly driven largely by CMV exposure. Because HLA typing was unavailable for some donors at each locus, only the typed subset was used in association tests. Seventeen rarely observed V segments, including chromosome 9 orphons, were excluded from the earlier analysis of a few hundred of the donors because counts were too low. The presence/absence analyses assumed that sequencing depth was roughly uniform across donors, and that assumption may not be true. In an earlier analysis of some 500 of the donors, most TCR beta V segments were observed in productive rearrangements about 90% or about 30% of the time, broadly matching IMGT annotations. A later genetic analysis reported fewer N-insertions in productive TCRs among donors in an Asian-associated ancestry cluster than the approximately 670-donor mean. In this cohort, only TCR beta chains were sequenced, and detectable features were limited by the absence of alpha or paired-chain data. A group of highly shared sequence variants was considered likely to be a technical artifact of the sequencing pipeline. While some public TCRs were present in many individuals, most TCR sequences turned up only very rarely across donors. Compared with equally common non-associated chains, HLA-associated TCR beta chains in a later analysis were more clonally expanded and had lower generation probabilities. According to a later analysis, TCR association rates differed among HLA loci, with DRB1 alleles showing the most associated TCRs and HLA-C alleles showing the fewest. The classifier was reported to diagnose cytomegalovirus status with high specificity and sensitivity in both the original and validation cohorts. At a false discovery rate of 0.05, a later analysis linked around 17,000 TCR beta sequences to specific HLA alleles. Assigning TCR associations to individual alleles was difficult when HLA alleles, especially DR and DQ, strongly co-occurred. The authors suggested that the approach could potentially be extended to other disease states and immunological phenotypes. A few of the identified cytomegalovirus-associated TCR beta chains were confirmed in vitro to be specific for cytomegalovirus antigens. The study listed approximately 150 TCR beta chains as associated with cytomegalovirus. A further reported finding was that TCR beta sequences accurately predicted the HLA-A and HLA-B alleles for most subjects in the first cohort. CMV serostatus was the only immune exposure information available for the cohort.

The receptor library was made with the immunoSEQ multiplex PCR assay. The multiplex PCR relied on a mix of 60 forward primers for TCR Vbeta segments and 13 reverse primers for TCR Jbeta segments. The CDR3 region of rearranged TCR beta genes was amplified from genomic DNA with a multiplex PCR assay. Amplified TCR beta libraries were sequenced as 87-base-pair reads on the Illumina HiSeq System. Concerning the study's data processing: A later analysis counted tens of millions of unique TCR beta chains across the 650 to 800 repertoires, and approximately 11 million of these chains were shared by at least two donors. To remove PCR and sequencing errors, raw reads were error-corrected and collapsed into unique sequences using a nearest-neighbor algorithm that merged closely related sequences. Alignment of CDR3 sequences to IMGT reference sequences was used to assign V, D and J gene segments. For a sequence to be retained, a match of at least six nucleotides to both a V gene segment and a J gene segment was required. Rearrangements were classified as productive when the CDR3 lacked stop codons and remained in frame with V and J, and all other rearrangements were classified as non-productive. CDR3 was defined according to IMGT convention as the region running from the second conserved V-encoded cysteine to the conserved J-encoded phenylalanine. In an earlier analysis of approximately 590 of the donors, sequences lacking an unambiguous match to a single V gene segment were excluded. In an earlier analysis of roughly 500 of the donors, V segments were called functional above 56.7% productive rearrangements and were called segregating when the between-donor standard deviation exceeded 5%. To diagnose cytomegalovirus status from the catalog of TCR beta chain sequences, a statistical classification framework was built. In a later analysis, V and J genes were assigned by comparing TCR nucleotide sequences against IMGT/GENE-DB human TR gene sequences. A later analysis assigned CDR3 sequences and most-parsimonious VDJ recombination scenarios with the TCRdist pipeline. In a later analysis, each TCR beta chain was defined by its CDR3 amino acid sequence together with its V-gene family, and reads lacking a unique V-gene family were excluded. In a later analysis, around 600 highly shared, low-generation-probability nucleotide sequences were removed to address suspected cross-contamination and a sequencing artifact. A later analysis calculated a clonal expansion index for each public chain from normalized within-repertoire ranks of inferred template counts. In a later analysis, generation probabilities were computed with a VDJ recombination model fitted to out-of-frame rearrangements, and the resulting probabilities were checked against IGoR. In a later analysis, TCR-TCR, TCR-HLA and TCR-CMV co-occurrence was scored with hypergeometric tests, and a repertoire-size bias correction was applied to TCR pairs. To estimate false discovery rates, a later analysis permuted the HLA or CMV assignments 20 times. In a later analysis, co-occurring TCRs were grouped with DBSCAN, and TCRdist sequence similarity was added when clustering was performed within HLA-allele-positive subsets. Co-occurrence clustering excluded repertoires with fewer than 30,000 or more than 120,000 public chains, plus five with anomalous nucleotide sharing. TCRdb carries this immuneACCESS record with in-frame sequences only. Its versions omit some clonotypes, under half of them owing to an unresolved V gene in the studies checked, with the rest unexplained. V and J calls and clone size follow that table, whereas D and trimming were derived from the DNA. The sample includes about 130,000 clones, with roughly 80% observed a single time. Roughly 7.3% of the sample lies in the top ten.

Sequenced: PBMCs. The receptor comes from a male donor in good health and CMV-seronegative.

The nucleotide sequence reads as follows: TGTGCCAGCAGCCCCCAAGGGAGCGGGGACACTGAAGCTTTCTTT. Translated, it gives CASSPQGSGDTEAFF. Recombination connected TRBV11-2 to TRBJ1-1; the D gene lacks a confident call. V drops 5 bases and J drops 3 bases, leaving 16 bases in between. The CDR3 covers 15 residues, taking in both the cysteine and the phenylalanine. Only the CDR3 portion is preserved as DNA: 45 bases, with reading frame beginning at the first base. Based on the germline V gene, the CDR1 and CDR2 sequences are SGHAT and FQNNGV.